Detailed here is one T cell receptor (beta chain). The antigen remains unidentified. Clones were sequenced by immunoSEQ multiplex PCR, and TCRdb holds only the in-frame ones, with some missing. The data show 350,000 to 500,000 clones, with 85% to 90% seen just once and over 2.5% held by the top ten. Treatment of the sample: around 19 received Ad26.COV2.S at low or high dose, single or two shots; 5 received placebo; per-sample allocation not given. The investigators took samples on day 63 after the first vaccine or placebo injection. This specimen belongs to a study of Ad26.COV2.S vaccination and SARS-CoV-2 variants. Study at large: Of the COV1001 trial arms, the Ad26.COV2.S arm included the donor. Once or twice, 56 days apart, Ad26.COV2.S was delivered intramuscularly.

CDR1 is SGHTA, CDR2 FQGTGA, per germline. The CDR3 runs to 14 residues. V was pared by 3 bases and J by 5 bases, with 11 bases between. General study results and limits: Recipients of vaccine and of placebo showed similar breadth of their non-spike TCR repertoires.

This TCR derives from a person aged 18-60 years who received the Ad26.COV2.S COVID-19 vaccine or a placebo. This specimen consisted of peripheral blood, obtained in a trial of Ad26.COV2.S vaccine versus placebo. The chain joins TRBV7-3 to TRBJ2-1, with D possibly being TRBD1 or TRBD2 (5 bases each). CDR3 loop: CASSLGRSHNEQFF. The CDR3 bases are TGTGCCAGCAGCTTGGGACGGAGCCACAATGAGCAGTTCTTC.